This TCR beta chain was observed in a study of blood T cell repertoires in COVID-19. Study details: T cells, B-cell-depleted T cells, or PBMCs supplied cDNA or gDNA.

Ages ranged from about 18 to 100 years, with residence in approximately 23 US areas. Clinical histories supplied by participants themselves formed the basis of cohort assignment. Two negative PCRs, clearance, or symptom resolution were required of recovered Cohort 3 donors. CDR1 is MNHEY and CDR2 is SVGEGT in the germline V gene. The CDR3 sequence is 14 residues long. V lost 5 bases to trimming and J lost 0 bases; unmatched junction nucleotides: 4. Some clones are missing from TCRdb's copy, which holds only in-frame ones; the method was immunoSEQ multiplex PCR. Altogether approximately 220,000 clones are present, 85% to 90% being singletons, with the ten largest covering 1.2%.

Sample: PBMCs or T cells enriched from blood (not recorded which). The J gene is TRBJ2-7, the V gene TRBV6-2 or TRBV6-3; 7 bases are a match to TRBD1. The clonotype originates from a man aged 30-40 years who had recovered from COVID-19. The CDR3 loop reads CASSHRDSSYEQYF. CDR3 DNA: TGTGCCAGCAGTCACCGGGACAGCTCCTACGAGCAGTACTTC.